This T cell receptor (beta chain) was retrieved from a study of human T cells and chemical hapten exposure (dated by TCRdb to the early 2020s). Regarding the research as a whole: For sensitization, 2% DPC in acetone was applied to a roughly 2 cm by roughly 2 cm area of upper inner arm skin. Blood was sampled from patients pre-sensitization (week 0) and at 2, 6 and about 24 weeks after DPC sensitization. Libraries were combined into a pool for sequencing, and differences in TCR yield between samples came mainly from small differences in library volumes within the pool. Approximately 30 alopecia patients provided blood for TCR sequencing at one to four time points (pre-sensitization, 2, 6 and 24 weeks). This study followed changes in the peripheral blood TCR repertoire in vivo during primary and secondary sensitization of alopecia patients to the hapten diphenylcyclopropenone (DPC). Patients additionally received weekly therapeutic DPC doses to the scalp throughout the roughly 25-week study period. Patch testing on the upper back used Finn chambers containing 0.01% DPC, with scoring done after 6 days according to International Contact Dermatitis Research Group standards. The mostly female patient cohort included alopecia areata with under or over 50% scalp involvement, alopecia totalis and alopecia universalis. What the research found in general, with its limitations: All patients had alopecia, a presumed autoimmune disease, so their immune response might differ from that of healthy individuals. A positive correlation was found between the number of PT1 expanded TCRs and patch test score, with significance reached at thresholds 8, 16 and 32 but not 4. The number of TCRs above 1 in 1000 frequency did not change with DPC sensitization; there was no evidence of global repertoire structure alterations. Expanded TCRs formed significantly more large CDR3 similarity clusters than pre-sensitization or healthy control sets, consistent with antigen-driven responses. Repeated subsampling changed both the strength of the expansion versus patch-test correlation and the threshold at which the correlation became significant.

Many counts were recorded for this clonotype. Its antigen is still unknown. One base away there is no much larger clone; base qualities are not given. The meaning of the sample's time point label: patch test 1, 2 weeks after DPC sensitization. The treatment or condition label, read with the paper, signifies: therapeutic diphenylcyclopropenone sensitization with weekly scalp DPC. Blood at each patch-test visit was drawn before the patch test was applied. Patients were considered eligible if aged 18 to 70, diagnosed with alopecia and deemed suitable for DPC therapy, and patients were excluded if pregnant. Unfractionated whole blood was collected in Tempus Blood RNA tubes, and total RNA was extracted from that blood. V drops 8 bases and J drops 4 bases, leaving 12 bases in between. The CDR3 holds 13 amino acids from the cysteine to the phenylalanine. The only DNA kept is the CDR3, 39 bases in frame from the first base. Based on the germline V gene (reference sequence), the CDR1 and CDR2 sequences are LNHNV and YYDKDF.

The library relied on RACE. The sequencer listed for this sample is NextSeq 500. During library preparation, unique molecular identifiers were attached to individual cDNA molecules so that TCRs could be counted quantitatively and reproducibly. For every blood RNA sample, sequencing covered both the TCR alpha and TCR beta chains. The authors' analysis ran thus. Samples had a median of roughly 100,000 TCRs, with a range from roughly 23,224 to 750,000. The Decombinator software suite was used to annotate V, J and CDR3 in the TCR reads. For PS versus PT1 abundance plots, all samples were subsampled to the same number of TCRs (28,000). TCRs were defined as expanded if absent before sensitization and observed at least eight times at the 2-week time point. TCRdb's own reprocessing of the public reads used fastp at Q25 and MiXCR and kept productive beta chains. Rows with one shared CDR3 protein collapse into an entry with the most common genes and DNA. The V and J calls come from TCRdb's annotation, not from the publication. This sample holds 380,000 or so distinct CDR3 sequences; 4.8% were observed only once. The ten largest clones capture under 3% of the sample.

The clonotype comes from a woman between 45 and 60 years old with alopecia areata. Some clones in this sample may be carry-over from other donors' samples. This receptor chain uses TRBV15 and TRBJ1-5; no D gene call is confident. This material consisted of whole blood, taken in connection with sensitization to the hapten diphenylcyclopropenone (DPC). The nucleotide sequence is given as TGTGCCACCGGATTGGGAGGAAATCAGCCCCAGCATTTT. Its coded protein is CATGLGGNQPQHF.